These 24 T cell receptor beta chains came from one sample sequenced in a study of T cell responses to AZD1222 COVID-19 vaccine. Assay used: immunoSEQ multiplex PCR; TCRdb lists only in-frame clones, some missing. The sample yields around 120,000 clones, 80% to 95% seen once. The sample in question was peripheral blood, obtained 28 days after the second AZD1222 dose. The receptor source for this set is an adult who received the AZD1222 COVID-19 vaccine.

The genes are TRBV12-3 or TRBV12-4 and TRBJ1-1; D not resolved. The CDR3 loop spans 11 amino acids. V lost 6 bases, J lost 5 bases, and 7 bases lay in between. The CDR3 nucleotides read TGTGCCAGCAGGGACCGGACTGAAGCTTTCTTT. Translated, it gives CASRDRTEAFF.

The V and J genes are TRBV21-1 and TRBJ2-5; TRBD2, the table's D call, lacks a check against the DNA. TRBV21-1 corresponds to a pseudogene. CDR3 length: 16 amino acids. In nucleotides, the CDR3 is TGTGCCAGCAGCAAAAAAGCGGGGACCCGCCAAGAGACCCAGTACTTC. This translates into CASSKKAGTRQETQYF.

This sequence joins TRBV28 and TRBJ1-2; 10 nucleotides agree with TRBD1. The CDR3 covers 17 residues. Germline assignment: CDR1 MDHEN and CDR2 SYDVKM. V was clipped by 4 bases and J by 4 bases; unmatched bases: 12. This CDR3 is CASSSSGTGVGAYGYTF. The CDR3 DNA reads as TGTGCCAGCAGTTCATCCGGGACAGGGGTTGGGGCCTATGGCTACACCTTC.

The gene calls are TRBV28 and TRBJ1-3; 8 bases map to TRBD1. The CDR3 totals 15 residues. Germline loops: CDR1 MDHEN, CDR2 SYDVKM. V lost 4 bases to trimming and J lost 3 bases; unmatched junction nucleotides: 5. The CDR3 loop reads CASSSLTGVGNTIYF. CDR3 bases: TGTGCCAGCAGTTCCCTGACAGGGGTTGGAAACACCATATATTTT.

This clone was observed a handful of times. This chain uses TRBV27 with TRBJ2-7, with TRBD1 as a possible D gene (5 bases). Per germline, CDR1 MNHEY and CDR2 SMNVEV (reference sequence). CDR3 length: 13 residues. V was cut by 10 bases and J by 0 bases, with 13 bases left in between. The DNA for the CDR3 is TGTGCCACCGAAGACAGCTCCTCCTACGAGCAGTACTTC. Amino acid sequence: CATEDSSSYEQYF.

The chain links TRBV29-1 to TRBJ2-1, with D perhaps matching TRBD1 (6 bases). Between the trimmed V and J ends, which lost 5 bases and 6 bases, there was a span of 8 bases. CDR1 is SQVTM, CDR2 ANQGSEA, per germline. The CDR3 consists of 11 residues. CDR3: CSVQGINEQFF. The CDR3, as DNA: TGCAGCGTTCAGGGGATCAATGAGCAGTTCTTC.

CDR3 in DNA: TGTGCCAGCTCTATCCTAGCCGGACAGGAGGCCTACAATGAGCAGTTCTTC. Its translation: CASSILAGQEAYNEQFF. V gene TRBV18 combines with J gene TRBJ2-1, with TRBD1 identical over 7 bases. The germline V gene encodes CDR1 KGHSH and CDR2 LQKENI. V gave up 6 bases and J gave up 2 bases; unmatched junction bases: 13. The CDR3 loop spans 17 amino acids. The entire variable domain, with the rest obtained from reference TRBV18 and TRBJ2-1, is as follows: NAGVMQNPRHLVRRRGQEARLRCSPMKGHSHVYWYRQLPEEGLKFMVYLQKENIIDESGMPKERFSAEFPKEGPSILRIQQVVRGDSAAYFCASSILAGQEAYNEQFFGPGTRLTVL.

This clone showed up just once. The rearrangement links TRBV28 to TRBJ1-4, with D tentatively TRBD1 (6 bases). The V gene's germline CDR1 is MDHEN and CDR2 SYDVKM. Trimming removed 1 base from V and 7 bases from J, with 28 bases in between. This CDR3 is 20 amino acids long. The CDR3: CASSLFRGPYSGGRREKLFF. The CDR3 nucleotides read TGTGCCAGCAGTTTATTCAGGGGACCATATTCGGGGGGCCGGCGTGAAAAACTGTTTTTT. Based on the CDR3 plus reference TRBV28 and TRBJ1-4, the full variable domain is DVKVTQSSRYLVKRTGEKVFLECVQDMDHENMFWYRQDPGLGLRLIYFSYDVKMKEKGDIPEGYSVSREKKERFSLILESASTNQTSMYLCASSLFRGPYSGGRREKLFFGSGTQLSVL.

The chain couples TRBV14 to TRBJ2-7; D is uncertain. Trimming removed 4 bases from V and 2 bases from J, with 18 bases in between. CDR3 length: 16 residues. Germline values: CDR1 SGHDN, CDR2 FVKESK. The CDR3 sequence: CASSPQGMGSPYEQYF. For the CDR3, the DNA is TGTGCCAGCAGCCCCCAAGGTATGGGGTCCCCCTACGAGCAGTACTTC. Full variable domain (remainder filled in from reference TRBV14 and TRBJ2-7): EAGVTQFPSHSVIEKGQTVTLRCDPISGHDNLYWYRRVMGKEIKFLLHFVKESKQDESGMPNNRFLAERTGGTYSTLKVQPAELEDSGVYFCASSPQGMGSPYEQYFGPGTRLTVT.

This clone was counted only a few times. This chain uses TRBV28 with TRBJ1-1; D is unclear. V was pared by 3 bases and J by 6 bases, with 14 bases between. This CDR3 spans 14 amino acids. Germline values: CDR1 MDHEN, CDR2 SYDVKM. CDR3 protein: CASSFHSDRPEAFF. CDR3 coding DNA: TGTGCCAGCAGTTTCCATTCGGACCGCCCTGAAGCTTTCTTT.

The V call is TRBV6-5, the J call TRBJ2-2; D could derive from TRBD1 or TRBD2 (5 bases each). V lost 7 bases and J 0 bases, leaving 6 bases between the germline ends. The CDR3 spans 13 residues. Germline CDR1 is MNHEY and CDR2 is SVGAGI. The CDR3 DNA reads TGTGCCAGCAAGGGACCGAACACCGGGGAGCTGTTTTTT. Translating it yields CASKGPNTGELFF.

The V gene is TRBV25-1, the J gene TRBJ1-6; perhaps TRBD1 as D (6 bases). The CDR3 extends over 14 amino acids. With 4 bases removed from V and 6 bases from J, the gap between germline ends came to 10 bases. Germline-derived CDR1 and CDR2 are MGHDK and SYGVNS. This chain's CDR3 is CASSVDRINSPLHF. The CDR3 bases are TGTGCCAGCAGTGTTGACAGGATTAATTCACCCCTCCACTTT.

This chain links TRBV19 with TRBJ2-7; D call uncertain. V lost 3 bases and J 5 bases, leaving 11 bases between the germline ends. The CDR3 length is 13 residues. From germline, CDR1 is LNHDA and CDR2 SQIVND (reference sequence). The CDR3 DNA reads TGTGCCAGTAGTATTTCCCCCCGAGACGAGCAGTACTTC. As protein: CASSISPRDEQYF. Using reference TRBV19 and TRBJ2-7 for the parts outside the CDR3, the full variable domain is DGGITQSPKYLFRKEGQNVTLSCEQNLNHDAMYWYRQDPGQGLRLIYYSQIVNDFQKGDIAEGYSVSREKKESFPLTVTSAQKNPTAFYLCASSISPRDEQYFGPGTRLTVT.

This chain joins TRBV3-1 (or the pseudogene TRBV3-2) and TRBJ2-1; 9 bases line up with TRBD2. This CDR3 region has 20 residues. Germline V CDR1 and CDR2: LGHDT, YNNKEL (reference sequence). With 2 bases clipped from V and 5 bases from J, the junction kept 19 bases outside the gene matches. The CDR3 reads CASSQSARGRAFRANNEQFF. Here the CDR3 DNA reads TGTGCCAGCAGCCAATCCGCCCGCGGGAGGGCCTTTAGGGCAAACAATGAGCAGTTCTTC.

This sequence joins TRBV21-1 and TRBJ1-5. TRBV21-1 is reported as a pseudogene. CDR3 length equals 15 residues. Written as DNA, the CDR3 is TGTGCCAGCAGCTTTCCGGGTCAAGACAATCAGCCCCAGCATTTT. Its protein is CASSFPGQDNQPQHF.

The V gene is TRBV29-1, the J gene TRBJ1-1; possibly TRBD1 for D (6 bases). Trimming left V 7 bases short and J 1 base short, with 7 bases between. The CDR3 covers 11 residues. Germline CDR1 and CDR2: SQVTM and ANQGSEA. As DNA, the CDR3 is TGCAGCGGAGGGGGGAACACTGAAGCTTTCTTT. Protein: CSGGGNTEAFF.

This clone was observed a few times. V and J are TRBV6-4 and TRBJ1-2; no reliable D call. The CDR3 is 14 amino acids. Germline V lookup: CDR1 MRHNA, CDR2 SNTAGT. V lost 0 bases and J lost 0, with 5 bases in between. In DNA form, the CDR3 reads TGTGCCAGCAGTGACTCGGAAGCTAACTATGGCTACACCTTC. Its translation is CASSDSEANYGYTF.

As DNA, the CDR3 is TGCGCCAGCAGCCAAGCGGGACAGGTAACTGAAGCTTTCTTT. Encoded protein: CASSQAGQVTEAFF. The chain is built from TRBV4-1 and TRBJ1-1; 8 bases agree with TRBD1. V lost 1 base, J lost 5 bases, and 3 bases stayed unmatched. The V gene's germline CDR1 is MGHRA and CDR2 YSYEKL. The CDR3 covers 14 residues.

The gene calls are TRBV6-5 and TRBJ1-6; D is uncertain. The CDR3 consists of 14 residues. V lost 2 bases to trimming and J lost 5 bases, with 7 bases between them. Germline V lookup: CDR1 MNHEY, CDR2 SVGAGI. The CDR3 here is CASSYRADNSPLHF. CDR3 in DNA: TGTGCCAGCAGTTACAGGGCAGATAATTCACCCCTCCACTTT.

The rearrangement joins TRBV7-9 to TRBJ2-7; 10 bases fit TRBD1. CDR3 length: 15 residues. Per germline, CDR1 SEHNR and CDR2 FQNEAQ (reference sequence). V was clipped by 4 bases and J by 3 bases; unmatched bases: 6. The CDR3 loop reads CASSSPDRGYYEQYF. CDR3 sequence (DNA): TGTGCCAGCAGCTCCCCGGACAGGGGGTACTACGAGCAGTACTTC.

CDR3 residues: CASRTLGGGAIGSGELFF. The CDR3 DNA reads TGTGCCAGCAGAACGCTTGGAGGTGGGGCTATAGGGTCCGGGGAGCTGTTTTTT. This chain joins TRBV5-8 and TRBJ2-2, with D perhaps being TRBD1 or TRBD2 (5 bases each). The germline gives CDR1 SGHTS, CDR2 YDEGEE. V gave up 5 bases and J gave up 6 bases, with 26 bases separating them. The length of the CDR3 is 18 residues.

The rearrangement uses TRBV28 and TRBJ1-5, with 8 bases aligning to TRBD1. This CDR3 region has 17 residues. Germline-derived CDR1 and CDR2 are MDHEN and SYDVKM. After removal of 5 bases from V and 1 base from J, the junction contained 10 bases not matched to a gene. CDR3 region: CASSKVQGAGSNQPQHF. Written as DNA, the CDR3 is TGTGCCAGCAGTAAAGTCCAGGGGGCTGGAAGCAATCAGCCCCAGCATTTT.

This chain connects TRBV2 to TRBJ2-2; the D gene is possibly TRBD1 (6 bases). Germline V lookup: CDR1 SNHLY, CDR2 FYNNEI. Between the trimmed V and J ends, which lost 7 bases and 2 bases, there was a span of 11 bases. The CDR3 contains 14 residues. The CDR3 is CASTRTVNTGELFF. The CDR3 coding sequence is TGTGCCAGCACAAGGACAGTTAACACCGGGGAGCTGTTTTTT.

The chain links TRBV5-1 to TRBJ1-2; D may be TRBD1 (6 bases). V dropped 0 bases and J dropped 1 base, with 10 bases sitting between them. CDR1 is SGHRS, CDR2 YFSETQ, per germline. The CDR3 sequence is 15 residues long. The CDR3 nucleotides read TGCGCCAGCAGCTTGGGGTCAGGGGATAACTATGGCTACACCTTC. This codes for CASSLGSGDNYGYTF.